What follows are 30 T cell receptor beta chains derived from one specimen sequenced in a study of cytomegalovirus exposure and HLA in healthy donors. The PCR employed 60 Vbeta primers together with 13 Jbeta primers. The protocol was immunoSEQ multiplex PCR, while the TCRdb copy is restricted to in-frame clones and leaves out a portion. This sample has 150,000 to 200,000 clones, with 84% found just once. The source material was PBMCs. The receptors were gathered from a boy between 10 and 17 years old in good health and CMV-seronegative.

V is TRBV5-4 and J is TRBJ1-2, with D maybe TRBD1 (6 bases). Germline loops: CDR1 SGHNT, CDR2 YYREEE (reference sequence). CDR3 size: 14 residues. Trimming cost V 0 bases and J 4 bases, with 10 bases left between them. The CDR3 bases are TGTGCCAGCAGCTTGGGACAGGTCCTCTATGGCTACACCTTC. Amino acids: CASSLGQVLYGYTF. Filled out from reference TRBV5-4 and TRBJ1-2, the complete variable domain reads ETGVTQSPTHLIKTRGQQVTLRCSSQSGHNTVSWYQQALGQGPQFIFQYYREEENGRGNFPPRFSGLQFPNYSSELNVNALELDDSALYLCASSLGQVLYGYTFGSGTRLTVV.

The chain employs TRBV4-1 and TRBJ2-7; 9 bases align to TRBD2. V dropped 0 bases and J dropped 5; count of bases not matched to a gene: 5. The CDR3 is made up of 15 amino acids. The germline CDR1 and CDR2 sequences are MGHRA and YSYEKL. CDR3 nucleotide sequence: TGCGCCAGCAGCCAAGAGGGTAGCGGGGGCGACGAGCAGTACTTC. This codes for CASSQEGSGGDEQYF.

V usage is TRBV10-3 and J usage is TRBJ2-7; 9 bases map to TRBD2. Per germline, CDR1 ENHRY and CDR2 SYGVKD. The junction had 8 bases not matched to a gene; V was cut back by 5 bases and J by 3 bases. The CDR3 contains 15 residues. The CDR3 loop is CAISNPSGNLYEQYF. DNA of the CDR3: TGTGCCATCAGTAATCCTAGCGGGAATCTCTACGAGCAGTACTTC.

This CDR3 is CASIPGSGGLSYNEQFF. CDR3 sequence (DNA): TGCGCCAGCATCCCGGGTAGCGGGGGACTATCCTACAATGAGCAGTTCTTC. The chain recombines TRBV5-1 with TRBJ2-1; 9 nucleotides align to TRBD2. Per the germline V gene, CDR1 is SGHRS and CDR2 is YFSETQ. Trimming took 6 bases from V and 1 from J; bases not matched to a gene: 11. This CDR3 has 17 residues.

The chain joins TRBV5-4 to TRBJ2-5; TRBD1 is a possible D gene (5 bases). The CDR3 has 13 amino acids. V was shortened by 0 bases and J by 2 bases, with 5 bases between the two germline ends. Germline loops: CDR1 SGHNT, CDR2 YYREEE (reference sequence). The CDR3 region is CASSLGQQETQYF. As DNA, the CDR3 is TGTGCCAGCAGCTTGGGACAGCAAGAGACCCAGTACTTC. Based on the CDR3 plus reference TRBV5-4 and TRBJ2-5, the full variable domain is ETGVTQSPTHLIKTRGQQVTLRCSSQSGHNTVSWYQQALGQGPQFIFQYYREEENGRGNFPPRFSGLQFPNYSSELNVNALELDDSALYLCASSLGQQETQYFGPGTRLLVL.

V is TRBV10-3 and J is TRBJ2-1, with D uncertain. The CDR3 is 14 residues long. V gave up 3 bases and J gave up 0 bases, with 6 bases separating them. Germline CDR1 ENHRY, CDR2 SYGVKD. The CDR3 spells CAISDRPSYNEQFF. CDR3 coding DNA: TGTGCCATCAGTGACAGGCCCTCCTACAATGAGCAGTTCTTC.

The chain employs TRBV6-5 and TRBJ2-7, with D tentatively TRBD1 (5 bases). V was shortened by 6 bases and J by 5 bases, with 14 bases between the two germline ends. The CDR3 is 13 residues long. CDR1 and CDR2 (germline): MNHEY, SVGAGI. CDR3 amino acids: CASRQVPKNEQYF. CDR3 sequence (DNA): TGTGCCAGCAGACAGGTCCCAAAGAACGAGCAGTACTTC.

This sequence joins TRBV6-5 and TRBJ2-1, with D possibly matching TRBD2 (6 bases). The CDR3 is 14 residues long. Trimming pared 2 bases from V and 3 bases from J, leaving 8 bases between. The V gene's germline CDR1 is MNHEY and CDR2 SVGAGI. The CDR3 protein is CASSYGGSYNEQFF. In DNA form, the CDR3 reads TGTGCCAGCAGTTACGGAGGGAGCTACAATGAGCAGTTCTTC.

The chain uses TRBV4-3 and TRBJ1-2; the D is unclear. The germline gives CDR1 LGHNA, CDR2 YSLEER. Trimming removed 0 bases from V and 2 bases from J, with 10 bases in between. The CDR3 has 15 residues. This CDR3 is CASSQDPNTNYGYTF. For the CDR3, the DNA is TGCGCCAGCAGCCAAGATCCCAACACAAACTATGGCTACACCTTC.

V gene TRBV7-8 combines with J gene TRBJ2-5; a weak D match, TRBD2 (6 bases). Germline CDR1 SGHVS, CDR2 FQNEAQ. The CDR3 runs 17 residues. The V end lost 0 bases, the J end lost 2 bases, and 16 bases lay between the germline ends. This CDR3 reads CASSLALKGGRQETQYF. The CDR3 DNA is TGTGCCAGCAGCTTAGCGCTAAAGGGTGGGAGGCAAGAGACCCAGTACTTC.

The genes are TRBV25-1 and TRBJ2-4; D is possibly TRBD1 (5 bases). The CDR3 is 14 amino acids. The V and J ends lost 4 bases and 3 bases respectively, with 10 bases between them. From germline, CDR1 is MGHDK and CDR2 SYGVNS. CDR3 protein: CASSGPDSKNIQYF. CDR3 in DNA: TGTGCCAGCAGTGGCCCTGACAGCAAAAACATTCAGTACTTC.

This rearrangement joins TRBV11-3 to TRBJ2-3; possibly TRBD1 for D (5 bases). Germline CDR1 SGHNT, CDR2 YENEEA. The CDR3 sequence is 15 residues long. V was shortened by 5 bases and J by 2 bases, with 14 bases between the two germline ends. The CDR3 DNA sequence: TGTGCCAGCAGCCCCGAAGGACACCACACAGATACGCAGTATTTT. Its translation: CASSPEGHHTDTQYF.

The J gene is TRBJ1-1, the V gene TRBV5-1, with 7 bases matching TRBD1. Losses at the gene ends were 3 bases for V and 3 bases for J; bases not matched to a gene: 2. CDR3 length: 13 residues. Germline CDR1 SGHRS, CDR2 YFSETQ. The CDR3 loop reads CASSSQGHTEAFF. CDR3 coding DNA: TGCGCCAGCAGCTCACAGGGGCACACTGAAGCTTTCTTT.

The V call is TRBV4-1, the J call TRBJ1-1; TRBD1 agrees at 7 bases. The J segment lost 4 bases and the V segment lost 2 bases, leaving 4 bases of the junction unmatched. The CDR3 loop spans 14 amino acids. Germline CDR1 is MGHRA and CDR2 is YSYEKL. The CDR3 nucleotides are TGCGCCAGCAGCCAAATACAGGGGCCCACTGAAGCTTTCTTT. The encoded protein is CASSQIQGPTEAFF.

CDR3 sequence: CASRTSGGQETQYF. In DNA, the CDR3 is TGTGCCAGTAGGACTAGCGGGGGACAAGAGACCCAGTACTTC. The chain links TRBV6-6 to TRBJ2-5; 13 bases map to TRBD2. V shed 9 bases, J shed 2 bases, and the junction held 3 bases outside the gene matches. The CDR3 runs 14 residues. Per the germline V gene, CDR1 is MNHNY and CDR2 is SVGAGI (reference sequence).

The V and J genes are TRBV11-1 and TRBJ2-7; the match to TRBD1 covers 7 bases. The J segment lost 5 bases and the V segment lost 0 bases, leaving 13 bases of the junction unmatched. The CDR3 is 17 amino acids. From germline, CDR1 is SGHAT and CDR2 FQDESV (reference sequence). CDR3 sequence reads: CASSLARIGGAINEQYF. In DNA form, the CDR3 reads TGTGCCAGCAGCTTAGCGCGTATAGGGGGCGCAATAAACGAGCAGTACTTC.

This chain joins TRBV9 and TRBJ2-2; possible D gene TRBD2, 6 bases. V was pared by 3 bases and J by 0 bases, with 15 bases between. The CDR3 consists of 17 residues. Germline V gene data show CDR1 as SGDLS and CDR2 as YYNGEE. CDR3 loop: CASSADPGLANTGELFF. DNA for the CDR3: TGTGCCAGCAGCGCCGACCCGGGACTGGCGAACACCGGGGAGCTGTTTTTT. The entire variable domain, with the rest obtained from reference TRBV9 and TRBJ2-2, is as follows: DSGVTQTPKHLITATGQRVTLRCSPRSGDLSVYWYQQSLDQGLQFLIQYYNGEERAKGNILERFSAQQFPDLHSELNLSSLELGDSALYFCASSADPGLANTGELFFGEGSRLTVL.

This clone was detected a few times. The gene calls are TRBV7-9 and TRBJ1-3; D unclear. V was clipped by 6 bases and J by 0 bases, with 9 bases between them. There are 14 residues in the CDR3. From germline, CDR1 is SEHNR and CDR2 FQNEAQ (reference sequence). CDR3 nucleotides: TGTGCCAGCAGGGGCATAACCTCTGGAAACACCATATATTTT. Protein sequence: CASRGITSGNTIYF. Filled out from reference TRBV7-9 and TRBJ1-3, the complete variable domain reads DTGVSQNPRHKITKRGQNVTFRCDPISEHNRLYWYRQTLGQGPEFLTYFQNEAQLEKSRLLSDRFSAERPKGSFSTLEIQRTEQGDSAMYLCASRGITSGNTIYFGEGSWLTVV.

Here the CDR3 DNA reads TGTGCCAGTAGTATCCCGGGGAGTAATCAGCCCCAGCATTTT. This codes for CASSIPGSNQPQHF. The chain carries TRBV19 and TRBJ1-5, with D unclear. This CDR3 spans 14 amino acids. The V gene lost 3 bases and the J gene lost 4 bases, with 10 bases spanning the gap. Germline V gene sequence: CDR1 LNHDA, CDR2 SQIVND (reference sequence).

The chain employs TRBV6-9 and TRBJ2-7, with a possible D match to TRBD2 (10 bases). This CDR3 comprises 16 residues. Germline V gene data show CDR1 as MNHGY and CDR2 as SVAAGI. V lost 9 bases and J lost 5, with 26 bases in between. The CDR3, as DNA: TGTGCCAGGTCGGGGACAGGGCCTAGCGGGAGCCACGAGCAGTACTTC. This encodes CARSGTGPSGSHEQYF.

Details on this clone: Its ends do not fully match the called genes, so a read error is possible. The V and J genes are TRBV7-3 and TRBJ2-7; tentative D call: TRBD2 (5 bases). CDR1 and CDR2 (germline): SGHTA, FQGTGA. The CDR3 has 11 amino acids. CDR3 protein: CASSSGLDLNF. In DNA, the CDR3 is TGTGCCAGCAGCTCCGGACTCGACTTGAACTTC.

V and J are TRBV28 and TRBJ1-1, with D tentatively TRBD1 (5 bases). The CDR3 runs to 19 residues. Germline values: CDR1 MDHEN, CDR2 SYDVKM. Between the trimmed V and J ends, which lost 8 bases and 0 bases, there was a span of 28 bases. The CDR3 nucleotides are TGTGCCAGCCATACCGGTTGGGGGGAGGCTACTCGATTGAACACTGAAGCTTTCTTT. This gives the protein CASHTGWGEATRLNTEAFF. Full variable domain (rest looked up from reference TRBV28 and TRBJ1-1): DVKVTQSSRYLVKRTGEKVFLECVQDMDHENMFWYRQDPGLGLRLIYFSYDVKMKEKGDIPEGYSVSREKKERFSLILESASTNQTSMYLCASHTGWGEATRLNTEAFFGQGTRLTVV.

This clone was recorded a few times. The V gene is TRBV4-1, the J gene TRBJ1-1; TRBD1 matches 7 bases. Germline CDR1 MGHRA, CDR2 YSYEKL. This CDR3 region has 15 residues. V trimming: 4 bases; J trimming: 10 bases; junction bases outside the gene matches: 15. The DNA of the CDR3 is TGCGCCAGCAGCCTAACGACAGGGTACTGGTTAAGAGCTTTCTTT. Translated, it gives CASSLTTGYWLRAFF.

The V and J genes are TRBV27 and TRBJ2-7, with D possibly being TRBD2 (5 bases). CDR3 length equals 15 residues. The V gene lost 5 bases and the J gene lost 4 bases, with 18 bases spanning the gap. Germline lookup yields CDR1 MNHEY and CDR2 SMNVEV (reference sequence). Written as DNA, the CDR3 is TGTGCCAGCAGTCCCCAACGGGGAGTTTATTACGAGCAGTACTTC. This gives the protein CASSPQRGVYYEQYF.

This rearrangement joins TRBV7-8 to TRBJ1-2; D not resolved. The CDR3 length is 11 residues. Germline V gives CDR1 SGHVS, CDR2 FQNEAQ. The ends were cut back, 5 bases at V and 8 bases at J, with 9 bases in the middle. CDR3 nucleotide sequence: TGTGCCAGCAGCCGAGAGATCGGCTACACCTTC. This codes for CASSREIGYTF.

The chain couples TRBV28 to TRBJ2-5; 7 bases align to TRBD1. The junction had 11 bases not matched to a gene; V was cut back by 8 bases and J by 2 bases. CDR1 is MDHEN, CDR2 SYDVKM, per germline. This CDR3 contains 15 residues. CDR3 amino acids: CASHRGFPLQETQYF. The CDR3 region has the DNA TGTGCCAGCCACAGGGGCTTCCCCCTTCAAGAGACCCAGTACTTC. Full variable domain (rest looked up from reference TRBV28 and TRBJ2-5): DVKVTQSSRYLVKRTGEKVFLECVQDMDHENMFWYRQDPGLGLRLIYFSYDVKMKEKGDIPEGYSVSREKKERFSLILESASTNQTSMYLCASHRGFPLQETQYFGPGTRLLVL.

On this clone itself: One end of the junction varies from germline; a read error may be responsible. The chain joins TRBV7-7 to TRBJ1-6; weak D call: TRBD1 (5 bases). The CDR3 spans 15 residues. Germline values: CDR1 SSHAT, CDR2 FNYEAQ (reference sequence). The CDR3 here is CASSFGGFDNSPLHF. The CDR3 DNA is TGTGCTAGCAGCTTTGGGGGGTTTGATAATTCACCCCTCCACTTT.

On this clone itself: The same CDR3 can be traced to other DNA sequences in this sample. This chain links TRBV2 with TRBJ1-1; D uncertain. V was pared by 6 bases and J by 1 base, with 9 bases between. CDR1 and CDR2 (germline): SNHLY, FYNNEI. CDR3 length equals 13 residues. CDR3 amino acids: CASRATGNTEAFF. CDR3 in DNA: TGTGCCAGCAGAGCGACGGGGAACACTGAAGCTTTCTTT. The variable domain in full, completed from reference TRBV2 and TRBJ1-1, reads EPEVTQTPSHQVTQMGQEVILRCVPISNHLYFYWYRQILGQKVEFLVSFYNNEISEKSEIFDDQFSVERPDGSNFTLKIRSTKLEDSAMYFCASRATGNTEAFFGQGTRLTVV.

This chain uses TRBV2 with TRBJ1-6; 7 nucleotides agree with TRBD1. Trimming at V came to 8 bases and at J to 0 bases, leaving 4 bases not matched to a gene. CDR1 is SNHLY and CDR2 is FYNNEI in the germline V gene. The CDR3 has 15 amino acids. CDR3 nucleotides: TGTGCCAGCCGACAGGGTCTCTCCTATAATTCACCCCTCCACTTT. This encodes CASRQGLSYNSPLHF.

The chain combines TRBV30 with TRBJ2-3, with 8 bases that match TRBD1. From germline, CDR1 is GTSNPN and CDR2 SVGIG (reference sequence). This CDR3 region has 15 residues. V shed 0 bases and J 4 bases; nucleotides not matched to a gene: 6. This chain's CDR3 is CAWSVRYRGSDTQYF. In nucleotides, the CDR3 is TGTGCCTGGAGTGTACGTTACAGGGGGTCAGATACGCAGTATTTT.